The clone carrying this T cell receptor (beta chain) was recorded at least ten times. Its specificity is not known. The sample belongs to a study of CD8 T cells in ankylosing spondylitis. Study-level points and caveats: According to the report, clones linked to the disease were significantly enriched in matched synovial fluid samples taken from ankylosing spondylitis patients. A number of the motif variants had already been described in reactive arthritis synovial fluid and blood.

CDR3 length: 14 residues. Trimming removed 2 bases at V and 2 bases at J, with 10 bases between. The germline V gene encodes CDR1 LGHDT and CDR2 YNNKEL (reference sequence). TCRdb re-called the 5' RACE reads with MiXCR, one entry per CDR3 protein. The table has approximately 140,000 distinct CDR3 sequences, 7.5% to 9.5% seen once. The sequence was collected from a male donor with ankylosing spondylitis. The specimen sequenced was synovial fluid, either unsorted or a sorted T cell fraction (not recorded which). J is TRBJ2-7 and V is TRBV3-1, with a tentative D call TRBD1 (5 bases). CDR3: CASSQQGRTYEQYF. CDR3 nucleotide sequence: TGTGCCAGCAGCCAACAGGGTCGGACCTACGAGCAGTACTTC.